Given below is one T cell receptor beta chain in context. This record belongs to a study of blood T cell repertoires in COVID-19. As for the study in general: Sources were T cells, B-cell-depleted T cells, or PBMCs; the material itself was cDNA or gDNA.

The germline V gene has CDR1 SGHAT and CDR2 FQNNGV. With 1 base clipped from V and 7 bases from J, the junction kept 8 bases outside the gene matches. The CDR3 covers 17 residues. In the source study's methods: Amplification of reference gene primers provided the estimated nucleated cell counts. The protocol was immunoSEQ multiplex PCR, while the TCRdb copy is restricted to in-frame clones and leaves out a portion. The D gene and trimming were derived from the DNA, and the V and J assignments and clone size from that table. The sample lists about 160,000 clones, over 70% occurring once. In terms of age and location, participants ranged from roughly 18 to 100 years and lived in fewer than 30 US areas. Researchers sorted participants into cohorts using their self-reported clinical history.

Material for sequencing was PBMCs or T cells enriched from blood (not recorded which). This rearrangement joins TRBV11-2 to TRBJ1-6, with 9 bases that match TRBD1. The sequence came from a woman between 40 and 55 years old with acute COVID-19. The CDR3 DNA is TGTGCCAGCAGCTTAGTGGGGACAGGGCTTCAAAATTCACCCCTCCACTTT. Its translation is CASSLVGTGLQNSPLHF.